Listed here is a single T cell receptor beta chain. These data belong to a study of cytomegalovirus exposure and HLA in healthy donors. The V and J ends lost 7 bases and 8 bases, in that order; junction bases with no gene match: 5. Germline V gene sequence: CDR1 SQVTM, CDR2 ANQGSEA. The CDR3 runs to 11 residues. The PCR had 60 Vbeta and 13 Jbeta primers. Sequencing was performed with immunoSEQ multiplex PCR; in TCRdb, only in-frame clones are kept and a portion is missing. The table includes about 170,000 clones, 76% detected once. The V call is TRBV29-1, the J call TRBJ1-2, with TRBD1 identical over 9 bases. The TCR comes from a female donor in good health and CMV-seronegative. Source material: PBMCs. CDR3: CSGGQGGGYTF. The DNA for the CDR3 is TGCAGCGGGGGACAGGGTGGGGGCTACACCTTC. Full variable domain (missing parts from reference TRBV29-1 and TRBJ1-2): SAVISQKPSRDICQRGTSLTIQCQVDSQVTMMFWYRQQPGQSLTLIATANQGSEATYESGFVIDKFPISRPNLTFSTLTVSNMSPEDSSIYLCSGGQGGGYTFGSGTRLTVV.